These T cell receptor beta chains were read from a single sample in a study of T-cell reconstitution after alpha-beta-depleted transplantation in children. TCRdb re-analysed the PCR reads in MiXCR, keeping a single row per CDR3 protein. Among 900,000 or so distinct CDR3 sequences listed, around 17% were seen once. Sequences were derived from PBMCs, mostly from graft donor cells, sampled 360 days after TCRalphabeta/CD19-depleted stem cell transplant. These receptors came from a male patient between 10 and 17 years old who had a stem cell transplant for acute lymphoblastic leukemia, so the T cells may come from the graft donor. The CDR3 runs from the conserved cysteine through the conserved F or W. D genes are given only for firm matches. Some rows have no size entry. The others give once, few or many, or a class for an expanded clone.

j_call d_call v_call clone_size cdr3_nt cdr3_aa
TRBJ2-5 TRBD1 TRBV7-9 NA TGTGCCAGCATCCACAGGGGCGCCACCCTCCAAGAGACCCAGTACTTC CASIHRGATLQETQYF
TRBJ2-5 TRBD2 TRBV2 NA TGTGCCAGCAGTGCCAGGCTAGCGGGAGGGCCGCCCCGAGAGACCCAGTACTTC CASSARLAGGPPRETQYF
TRBJ2-2 NA TRBV2 NA TGTGCCAGCAAATCGTCCCGGACGAGGGGGAGATATACCGGGGAGCTGTTTTTT CASKSSRTRGRYTGELFF
TRBJ1-2 NA TRBV9 few TGTGCCAGCAGCTCCCGGGGCCCAGACTATGGCTACACCTTC CASSSRGPDYGYTF
TRBJ2-7 NA TRBV20-1 NA TGCAGTGAGGGCCTCAACTCCTACGAGCAGTACTTC CSEGLNSYEQYF
TRBJ2-4 TRBD2 TRBV13 NA TGTGCCAGCAGCTTAGGTCTGGGACTAGGAGGGAACATTCAGTACTTC CASSLGLGLGGNIQYF
TRBJ2-5 NA TRBV5-1 NA TGCGCCAGCAGCTCAACGGCCCGACCATCAGAGACCCAGTACTTC CASSSTARPSETQYF
TRBJ1-2 TRBD1 TRBV6-5 many TGTGCCAGCAGTTACTTCTCCGGGACAGCGGACTATGGCTACACCTTC CASSYFSGTADYGYTF
TRBJ1-2 NA TRBV21-1 few TGTGCCAGCAGCGCGGACAGGGAACATGGCTACACCTTC CASSADREHGYTF
TRBJ1-3 NA TRBV7-8 few TGTGCCAGCAGCTTACCGGGGGTGGGGAACTCTGGAAACACCATATATTTT CASSLPGVGNSGNTIYF
TRBJ2-7 TRBD1 TRBV7-2 NA TGTGCCAGCAACTTGGGGACAGGGGGTAACGAGCAGTACTTC CASNLGTGGNEQYF
TRBJ2-7 NA TRBV29-1 NA TGCAGCGTTGGATATCAGGGGCACGAGCAGTACTTC CSVGYQGHEQYF
TRBJ2-7 NA TRBV20-1 many TGCAGCGCCTCCGGGACCTACGAGCAGTACTTC CSASGTYEQYF
TRBJ2-2 TRBD1 TRBV5-1 NA TGCGCCAGCAGCCCCGACGGGACAGGGGGCCCCGGGGAGCTGTTTTTT CASSPDGTGGPGELFF
TRBJ2-3 NA TRBV2 few TGTGCCAGCAATGGCTGGAACACAGATACGCAGTATTTT CASNGWNTDTQYF
TRBJ2-2 NA TRBV7-8 few TGTGCCAGCAGCTTAGCGCCCGGGGGTGCAAACACCGGGGAGCTGTTTTTT CASSLAPGGANTGELFF
TRBJ2-1 TRBD2 TRBV20-1 many TGCAGTGCACTAGCGGGAATCTTAGGGGATGAGCAGTTCTTC CSALAGILGDEQFF
TRBJ1-2 TRBD1 TRBV5-1 NA TGCGCCAGCAGCCATGGGACAGGGTCGAACTATGGCTACCCCTTC CASSHGTGSNYGYPF
TRBJ2-7 TRBD2 TRBV5-1 many TGCGCCAGCAGCTTGAGGGCTAGCGGGCACTCCTACGAGCAGTACTTC CASSLRASGHSYEQYF
TRBJ2-7 TRBD2 TRBV12-3/TRBV12-4 many TGTGCCAGCAGTTTTCTACCTAGCGGCGGCCTCTACGAGCAGTACTTC CASSFLPSGGLYEQYF
TRBJ2-1 NA TRBV29-1 NA TGCAGCATTGGCCAAGAGTGGATTACATTCAATGATGAGCAGTTCTTC CSIGQEWITFNDEQFF
TRBJ1-5 TRBD1 TRBV12-3/TRBV12-4 few TGTGCCAGCAGTGGACAGGGGGCGAGACAGCCCCAGCATTTT CASSGQGARQPQHF
TRBJ1-1 NA TRBV20-1 few TGCAGCGGATGGGGGACCACTGAAGCTTTCTTT CSGWGTTEAFF
TRBJ2-3 NA TRBV20-1 few TGCAGTGCTTCTCCGGGACTTGGCACAGATACGCAGTATTTT CSASPGLGTDTQYF
TRBJ2-4 NA TRBV12-3/TRBV12-4 few TGTGCCAGCAGTTTAACCGAGTTGAGGGGGAAAAACATTCAGTACTTC CASSLTELRGKNIQYF
TRBJ2-7 NA TRBV29-1 NA TGCAGCGTTGAAAAGGCCCTAGGACACTACGAGCAGTACTTC CSVEKALGHYEQYF
TRBJ1-1 NA TRBV20-1 NA TGCAGTGCTAGGGAGACAGGCACTGAAGCTTTCTTT CSARETGTEAFF
TRBJ2-7 NA TRBV5-7 NA TGTGCCAGCAGCCATGATCCCGACACAGCCTCCTACGAGCAGTACTTC CASSHDPDTASYEQYF
TRBJ2-7 TRBD2 TRBV7-9 NA TGTGCCAGCAGCTTGGGACTAGCGGGCGCCCCCTACGAGCAGTACTTC CASSLGLAGAPYEQYF
TRBJ2-3 TRBD2 TRBV12-3/TRBV12-4 NA TGTGCCAGCAGTCTTAGACTAGCGGGGCCCACAGATACGCAGTATTTT CASSLRLAGPTDTQYF
TRBJ1-5 NA TRBV20-1 NA TGCAGTGGTCTTGACAGTAGCAATCAGCCCCAGCATTTT CSGLDSSNQPQHF
TRBJ2-7 TRBD1 TRBV5-1 NA TGCGCCAGCAGCTCTCCGGGACAGCACTACGAGCAGTACTTC CASSSPGQHYEQYF
TRBJ2-2 TRBD2 TRBV2 NA TGTGCCAGCAGGAGGACTAGCGGGTTCGCCGGGGAGCTGTTTTTT CASRRTSGFAGELFF
TRBJ2-3 TRBD2 TRBV12-3/TRBV12-4 NA TGTGCCAGCAGTCTTCTCCTCCGGGAGGGAGGCGCAGATACGCAGTATTTT CASSLLLREGGADTQYF
TRBJ2-1 NA TRBV15 few TGTGCCACCAGCAGAGGGGTATCGGGACTTTACAATGAGCAGTTCTTC CATSRGVSGLYNEQFF
TRBJ2-2 NA TRBV20-1 many TGCAGTGCTTTTGAGACGACTGCGAACACCGGGGAGCTGTTTTTT CSAFETTANTGELFF
TRBJ2-1 NA TRBV5-1 NA TGCGCCACCCAAGTAGCGGAAAATAACAATGAGCAGTTCTTC CATQVAENNNEQFF
TRBJ2-5 TRBD1 TRBV7-9 NA TGTGCCAGCAGCTTGCTCCTCAGGACAGGCGTGGAGACCCAGTACTTC CASSLLLRTGVETQYF
TRBJ2-1 TRBD2 TRBV15 NA TGTGCCACCAGCCGTACTAGCGGGTCCTACAATGAGCAGTTCTTC CATSRTSGSYNEQFF
TRBJ2-7 NA TRBV27 NA TGTGCCAGCTCCCCTAATCGGTTTAACGAGCAGTACTTC CASSPNRFNEQYF
TRBJ1-5 NA TRBV20-1 few TGCAGTGCTTGGCAGTACAATCAGCCCCAGCATTTT CSAWQYNQPQHF
TRBJ2-2 TRBD2 TRBV12-3/TRBV12-4 few TGTGCCAGCAGAACTCCTGCGGGAGGGAACACCGGGGAGCTGTTTTTT CASRTPAGGNTGELFF
TRBJ1-5 NA TRBV5-1 NA TGCGCCAGCAGCTTCACAGGGTTTTGGGATCAGCCCCAGCATTTT CASSFTGFWDQPQHF
TRBJ2-1 TRBD2 TRBV7-2 NA TGTGCCAGCAGCTTCATGACTAGCGGTCATCTCAATGAGCAGTTCTTC CASSFMTSGHLNEQFF
TRBJ2-3 NA TRBV10-3 many TGTGCCATCGGTAGCGGAGGCACAGATACGCAGTATTTT CAIGSGGTDTQYF
TRBJ1-5 NA TRBV15 NA TGTGCCACCAGCAAGGGTAGCAATCAGCCCCAGCATTTT CATSKGSNQPQHF
TRBJ2-7 TRBD2 TRBV12-3/TRBV12-4 many TGTGCCAGCAGTTTTAGCGGGAGGGCCCACGAGCAGTACTTC CASSFSGRAHEQYF